The 4 T cell receptor beta chains reported below all come from one sample, sequenced in a study of blood T cell repertoires in COVID-19. Produced via immunoSEQ multiplex PCR; TCRdb's table is partial and in-frame only. The sample has 200,000 to 250,000 clones; 84% are singletons. The sequenced material came from peripheral blood. The receptors here all came from a woman aged 80 or older with COVID-19, enrolled during active disease.

The J gene is TRBJ2-7, the V gene TRBV9, with 8 bases matching TRBD2. J gave up 2 bases and V 0 bases, and 4 bases lay outside the gene matches. CDR1 is SGDLS, CDR2 YYNGEE, per germline. CDR3 size: 15 residues. This CDR3 reads CASSVGTSSAYEQYF. The DNA of the CDR3 is TGTGCCAGCAGCGTAGGGACTAGCTCCGCCTACGAGCAGTACTTC.

This clone was counted a single time. This chain connects TRBV5-1 to TRBJ2-1, with TRBD2 matching 12 bases. Per the germline V gene, CDR1 is SGHRS and CDR2 is YFSETQ. V lost 4 bases and J lost 10; bases outside the gene matches: 9. The CDR3 loop spans 15 amino acids. The CDR3 loop reads CASSTMTSGSEEQFF. CDR3 DNA: TGCGCCAGCAGCACCATGACTAGCGGGAGTGAGGAGCAGTTCTTC.

This clone was counted between two and nine times. This chain joins TRBV6-5 and TRBJ1-6; D is unresolved. The CDR3 is 13 amino acids. The V and J ends lost 11 bases and 3 bases respectively, with 11 bases between them. CDR1 MNHEY and CDR2 SVGAGI come from the germline V gene. CDR3 region: CAGRQFYNSPLHF. In DNA form, the CDR3 reads TGTGCCGGGCGTCAATTCTATAATTCACCCCTCCACTTT.

The rearrangement links TRBV12-3 or TRBV12-4 to TRBJ2-3; TRBD2 agrees at 7 bases. J was trimmed by 10 bases and V by 2 bases; bases with no gene match: 6. The CDR3 spans 13 residues. The CDR3 loop is CASSLSVLAAQYF. The CDR3 DNA sequence: TGTGCCAGCAGTTTAAGTGTCCTAGCGGCGCAGTATTTT.